This entry lists 32 T cell receptor beta chains sequenced from one sample in a study of shared clonotypes between healthy human individuals. Clones were read by immunoSEQ multiplex PCR, and TCRdb kept only the in-frame ones, dropping some. The sample lists roughly 2.5 million clones; roughly 92% were seen once. Material for sequencing was naive CD4+ T cells sorted from blood. Subset described: CD45RA+ positively selected. All receptors derive from a man between 18 and 29 years old in good health.

This clone is a singleton in its sample. The gene calls are TRBV27 and TRBJ1-6, with D hard to call. Germline values: CDR1 MNHEY, CDR2 SMNVEV (reference sequence). The CDR3 is 12 residues long. V was cut by 5 bases and J by 9 bases, with 8 bases left in between. The CDR3 DNA reads TGTGCCAGCAGTCGTCCCACTTCACCCCTCCACTTT. It yields the protein CASSRPTSPLHF.

Points on this clone: Other DNA variants within this sample encode the same CDR3. The genes are TRBV7-9 and TRBJ1-2; D remains ambiguous. Germline V gives CDR1 SEHNR, CDR2 FQNEAQ (reference sequence). The V end was cut by 0 bases, the J end by 2 bases, with 1 base between. This CDR3 contains 12 residues. CDR3 region: CASSLANYGYTF. DNA of the CDR3: TGTGCCAGCAGCTTAGCAAACTATGGCTACACCTTC.

Concerning this clone: In the same sample, other DNA sequences code for this CDR3. J is TRBJ2-1 and V is TRBV6-5, with D perhaps being TRBD1 or TRBD2 (6 bases each). V was clipped by 5 bases and J by 1 base, with 9 bases between them. The V gene's germline CDR1 is MNHEY and CDR2 SVGAGI. The CDR3 extends over 14 amino acids. The CDR3 sequence: CASSRGLSYNEQFF. The CDR3 DNA sequence: TGTGCCAGCAGTCGGGGGCTTTCCTACAATGAGCAGTTCTTC.

The V and J genes are TRBV18 and TRBJ2-3, with 7 bases lining up with TRBD1. Germline V lookup: CDR1 KGHSH, CDR2 LQKENI. J was trimmed by 5 bases and V by 3 bases; bases with no gene match: 5. This CDR3 is 14 amino acids long. The CDR3 loop is CASSPRQGGDTQYF. The CDR3 DNA follows: TGTGCCAGCTCACCGAGACAGGGTGGAGATACGCAGTATTTT.

V usage is TRBV30 and J usage is TRBJ1-1; tentatively, D is TRBD1 (5 bases). The V gene lost 3 bases and the J gene lost 1 base, with 15 bases spanning the gap. Germline V gene lookup returns CDR1 GTSNPN and CDR2 SVGIG (reference sequence). The CDR3 is made up of 15 amino acids. This chain's CDR3 is CAWRSLGEGNTEAFF. CDR3 in DNA: TGTGCCTGGAGATCGCTAGGGGAAGGGAACACTGAAGCTTTCTTT. Using reference TRBV30 and TRBJ1-1 for the parts outside the CDR3, the full variable domain is SQTIHQWPATLVQPVGSPLSLECTVEGTSNPNLYWYRQAAGRGLQLLFYSVGIGQISSEVPQNLSASRPQDRQFILSSKKLLLSDSGFYLCAWRSLGEGNTEAFFGQGTRLTVV.

The J gene is TRBJ2-3, the V gene TRBV18; D is ambiguous. CDR3 length: 11 amino acids. CDR1 KGHSH and CDR2 LQKENI come from the germline V gene. The V end was cut by 8 bases, the J end by 6 bases, with 9 bases between. CDR3 sequence (DNA): TGTGCCAGCACAAACGGGGATACGCAGTATTTT. This codes for CASTNGDTQYF.

This chain uses TRBV5-1 with TRBJ1-6, with D possibly matching TRBD1 (5 bases). The V end lost 3 bases, the J end lost 10 bases, and 17 bases lay between the germline ends. This CDR3 is 15 amino acids long. CDR1 and CDR2 (germline): SGHRS, YFSETQ. The CDR3 coding sequence is TGCGCCAGCAGCTATTCCTCGGGGGAAGGGTCACCCCTCCACTTT. Translating it yields CASSYSSGEGSPLHF.

V usage is TRBV4-1 and J usage is TRBJ1-4; D gene unclear. The CDR3 length is 15 residues. CDR1 MGHRA and CDR2 YSYEKL come from the germline V gene. The V gene lost 6 bases and the J gene lost 5 bases, with 16 bases spanning the gap. CDR3 coding DNA: TGCGCCAGCAGGAAACAGCAGCGGGGAAATGAAAAACTGTTTTTT. Amino acid sequence: CASRKQQRGNEKLFF.

The chain is built from TRBV9 and TRBJ2-5; TRBD1 is a possible D gene (7 bases). V was trimmed by 0 bases and J by 9 bases, leaving 18 bases between them. The CDR3 length is 15 residues. Germline V lookup: CDR1 SGDLS, CDR2 YYNGEE. This chain's CDR3 is CASSVEWSGGIAQYF. Written as DNA, the CDR3 is TGTGCCAGCAGCGTAGAATGGTCAGGGGGGATCGCCCAGTACTTC.

This rearrangement joins TRBV7-6 to TRBJ2-3; 8 nucleotides line up with TRBD2. The CDR3 has 16 amino acids. Looked up from germline, CDR1 is SGHVS and CDR2 is FNYEAQ. V lost 3 bases and J lost 4; bases outside the gene matches: 9. In nucleotides, the CDR3 is TGTGCCAGCAGCTTGCCGCGGGGGGCCTGGTCAGATACGCAGTATTTT. This encodes CASSLPRGAWSDTQYF.

Regarding this clone: Other nucleotide sequences from this sample produce the same CDR3. The chain carries TRBV18 and TRBJ1-2; 7 bases are a match to TRBD1. Germline V CDR1 and CDR2: KGHSH, LQKENI. The CDR3 contains 14 residues. Germline trimming cut 0 bases from V and 4 bases from J; bases unmatched to any gene: 2. This CDR3 is CASSPPGQIYGYTF. The CDR3 region has the DNA TGTGCCAGCTCACCACCGGGACAGATCTATGGCTACACCTTC.

The chain joins TRBV4-1 to TRBJ1-1; a weak D match, TRBD1 (5 bases). Trimming pared 7 bases from V and 2 bases from J, leaving 14 bases between. This CDR3 comprises 14 residues. Germline V lookup: CDR1 MGHRA, CDR2 YSYEKL. CDR3 sequence reads: CASKAGQLNTEAFF. The CDR3 nucleotides read TGCGCCAGCAAAGCAGGGCAATTAAACACTGAAGCTTTCTTT.

V usage is TRBV9 and J usage is TRBJ1-4; D not certain. With 3 bases removed from V and 4 bases from J, the gap between germline ends came to 13 bases. Germline V gives CDR1 SGDLS, CDR2 YYNGEE. This CDR3 comprises 15 residues. In DNA form, the CDR3 reads TGTGCCAGCAGCGCCGGAGACACAAGTAATGAAAAACTGTTTTTT. Encoded protein: CASSAGDTSNEKLFF.

This sequence joins TRBV28 and TRBJ2-2; D may match TRBD1 or TRBD2 (6 bases each). In germline, CDR1 is MDHEN, CDR2 SYDVKM. The CDR3 has 15 residues. Trimming cost V 2 bases and J 5 bases, with 12 bases left between them. The CDR3: CASSLMGGGTGELFF. The CDR3 coding sequence is TGTGCCAGCAGTTTAATGGGGGGCGGGACCGGGGAGCTGTTTTTT.

The rearrangement joins TRBV5-1 to TRBJ2-3; TRBD2 agrees at 8 bases. V shed 3 bases and J 4 bases; nucleotides not matched to a gene: 7. Germline CDR1 SGHRS, CDR2 YFSETQ. The CDR3 length is 15 residues. In nucleotides, the CDR3 is TGCGCCAGCAGCTACGGGACTAGGGATTCAGATACGCAGTATTTT. It encodes CASSYGTRDSDTQYF.

This CDR3 is CASSIKVLAGMTDTQYF. The CDR3 DNA is TGTGCCAGTAGTATAAAGGTACTAGCGGGAATGACAGATACGCAGTATTTT. This chain joins TRBV19 and TRBJ2-3; 10 nucleotides agree with TRBD2. The V and J ends lost 2 bases and 3 bases, in that order; junction bases with no gene match: 8. Germline values: CDR1 LNHDA, CDR2 SQIVND (reference sequence). The CDR3 runs 17 residues.

The rearrangement uses TRBV4-2 and TRBJ2-2, with TRBD2 as a possible D gene (6 bases). Trimming removed 5 bases from V and 2 bases from J, with 18 bases in between. Germline CDR1 reads LGHNA; CDR2 reads YNFKEQ. This CDR3 comprises 17 residues. The CDR3 spells CASSYKPVGGNTGELFF. The CDR3 DNA is TGTGCCAGCAGCTATAAACCCGTCGGGGGTAACACCGGGGAGCTGTTTTTT.

Only one count was recorded for this clone. V and J are TRBV12-2 and TRBJ2-7; the table's D call TRBD1 went unverified against the DNA. TRBV12-2 is a listed pseudogene. The CDR3 contains 15 residues. CDR3 DNA: TGTGCAAGTCGCTTAGAGGCAGGGGCCTCCTACGAGCAGTACTTC. This translates into CASRLEAGASYEQYF.

Comment on this clone: The identical CDR3 is also encoded by other nucleotide sequences in the sample. V gene TRBV18 combines with J gene TRBJ1-4; D is uncertain. From germline, CDR1 is KGHSH and CDR2 LQKENI. V lost 2 bases and J lost 4, with 2 bases in between. The CDR3 is 12 residues long. The CDR3 spells CASSPINEKLFF. CDR3 sequence (DNA): TGTGCCAGCTCACCAATTAATGAAAAACTGTTTTTT.

The genes are TRBV4-3 and TRBJ2-3, with a tentative D call TRBD2 (5 bases). The CDR3 contains 17 residues. Between the trimmed V and J ends, which lost 1 base and 2 bases, there was a span of 16 bases. The germline CDR1 and CDR2 sequences are LGHNA and YSLEER. Here the CDR3 reads CASSQGRTGIVTDTQYF. CDR3 sequence (DNA): TGCGCCAGCAGCCAAGGAAGAACGGGAATTGTCACAGATACGCAGTATTTT.

The CDR3 region is CASSADSSYNSPLHF. The CDR3 DNA reads TGTGCCAGCAGCGCTGATAGCTCCTATAATTCACCCCTCCACTTT. The rearrangement joins TRBV9 to TRBJ1-6; D unresolved. CDR1 and CDR2 (germline): SGDLS, YYNGEE. The V end was cut by 3 bases, the J end by 0 bases, with 7 bases between. This CDR3 is 15 amino acids long.

The rearrangement joins TRBV28 to TRBJ2-3, with D perhaps TRBD2 (5 bases). The CDR3 sequence is 16 residues long. Trimming stripped 4 bases from V and 0 bases from J, with 14 bases between. Germline CDR1 MDHEN, CDR2 SYDVKM. CDR3 DNA sequence: TGTGCCAGCAGTTCGCCGGGTAGCGCCAGCACAGATACGCAGTATTTT. Protein sequence: CASSSPGSASTDTQYF.

This clone appeared a single time. V and J are TRBV6-1 and TRBJ2-7; no firm D call. Per germline, CDR1 MNHNS and CDR2 SASEGT. This CDR3 spans 12 amino acids. V lost 4 bases to trimming and J lost 4 bases, with 8 bases between them. CDR3 in amino acids: CASSVLGYEQYF. In DNA, the CDR3 is TGTGCCAGCAGTGTCCTGGGTTACGAGCAGTACTTC.

The chain employs TRBV6-6 and TRBJ2-1; unclear D gene. V dropped 6 bases and J dropped 2 bases, with 14 bases sitting between them. The length of the CDR3 is 15 residues. In germline, CDR1 is MNHNY, CDR2 SVGAGI (reference sequence). The CDR3 nucleotides are TGTGCCAGCAGGTGGCCTGGCGGTACCTACAATGAGCAGTTCTTC. Translating it yields CASRWPGGTYNEQFF.

The chain uses TRBV21-1 and TRBJ2-7; the table calls TRBD1, which could not be checked here. TRBV21-1 is tagged as a pseudogene. This CDR3 has 17 residues. The CDR3 DNA follows: TGTGCCAGCAGCAACGGGGGGGGACAGGGTAGCTCCTACGAGCAGTACTTC. Amino acids: CASSNGGGQGSSYEQYF.

The chain links TRBV15 to TRBJ1-1, with D possibly being TRBD1 (6 bases). This CDR3 is 18 amino acids long. V lost 5 bases and J 3 bases, leaving 25 bases between the germline ends. CDR1 and CDR2 (germline): LNHNV, YYDKDF (reference sequence). CDR3 sequence (DNA): TGTGCCACCAGCCTCTTCCCCCGGCGTACAGGGATTCACACTGAAGCTTTCTTT. It yields the protein CATSLFPRRTGIHTEAFF.

The rearrangement joins TRBV18 to TRBJ2-5; perhaps D is TRBD1 or TRBD2 (5 bases each). The V and J ends lost 0 bases and 1 base respectively, with 24 bases between them. The CDR3 loop spans 20 amino acids. From germline, CDR1 is KGHSH and CDR2 LQKENI. DNA for the CDR3: TGTGCCAGCTCACCACCACGAGGGGCAGGCGACCCGGTTATCCAAGAGACCCAGTACTTC. Protein: CASSPPRGAGDPVIQETQYF.

CDR3 DNA sequence: TGTGCCAGCAGCTTCACAGGGGCTCCTAATGAAAAACTGTTTTTT. It is translated as CASSFTGAPNEKLFF. The chain employs TRBV11-2 and TRBJ1-4; 7 bases agree with TRBD1. V gave up 3 bases and J gave up 3 bases; unmatched junction bases: 4. This CDR3 region has 15 residues. In germline, CDR1 is SGHAT, CDR2 FQNNGV.

The CDR3 region is CASSLPANTGELFF. The DNA for the CDR3 is TGTGCCAGCAGCTTACCAGCGAACACCGGGGAGCTGTTTTTT. The chain combines TRBV11-2 with TRBJ2-2, with D uncertain. The CDR3 loop spans 14 amino acids. Germline CDR1 is SGHAT and CDR2 is FQNNGV. V lost 2 bases to trimming and J lost 0 bases, with 4 bases between them.

This chain uses TRBV27 with TRBJ1-6; 10 bases fit TRBD1. Germline values: CDR1 MNHEY, CDR2 SMNVEV (reference sequence). V lost 4 bases, J lost 10 bases, and 10 bases stayed unmatched. The CDR3 runs 16 residues. CDR3 sequence: CASSSFPGTGASPLHF. As DNA, the CDR3 is TGTGCCAGCAGTTCCTTCCCCGGGACAGGGGCCTCACCCCTCCACTTT.

This chain links TRBV7-2 with TRBJ1-5; no reliable D call. The CDR3 is 15 residues long. V lost 2 bases, J lost 2 bases, and 10 bases lay in between. Germline V gene lookup returns CDR1 SGHTA and CDR2 FQGNSA. The CDR3 region has the DNA TGTGCCAGCAGCTTATTAGGTCGGGGCAATCAGCCCCAGCATTTT. This sequence encodes CASSLLGRGNQPQHF.

This rearrangement joins TRBV6-5 to TRBJ2-1, with 8 bases identical to TRBD1. The CDR3 has 15 residues. Germline loops: CDR1 MNHEY, CDR2 SVGAGI. V gave up 4 bases and J gave up 4 bases; unmatched junction bases: 6. Written as DNA, the CDR3 is TGTGCCAGCAGTTCACGACAGGGGACGTACAATGAGCAGTTCTTC. This translates into CASSSRQGTYNEQFF.